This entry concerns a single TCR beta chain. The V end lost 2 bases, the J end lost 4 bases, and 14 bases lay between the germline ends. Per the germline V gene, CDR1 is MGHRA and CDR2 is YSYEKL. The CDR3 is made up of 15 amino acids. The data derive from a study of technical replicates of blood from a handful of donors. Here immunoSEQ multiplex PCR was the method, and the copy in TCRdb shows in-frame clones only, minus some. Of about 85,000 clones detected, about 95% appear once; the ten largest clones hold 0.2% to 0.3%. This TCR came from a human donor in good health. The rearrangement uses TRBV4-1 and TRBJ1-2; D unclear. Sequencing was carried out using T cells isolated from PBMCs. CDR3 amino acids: CASSQSMELFYGYTF. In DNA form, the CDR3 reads TGCGCCAGCAGCCAATCAATGGAGCTATTCTATGGCTACACCTTC.